The source of this T cell receptor (beta chain) is a study of OX40 agonist ivuxolimab in advanced cancers. Study-wide context: A history of anti-PD-1, anti-PD-L1 or anti-CTLA-4 therapy was acceptable, and approximately 40% had some.

This clone has just a few counts. Antigen: not known. Study-level points and caveats: Clonal expansion among partial responders at 0.1-3.0 mg/kg ranked near the lowest. Fewer expanded clones were found on average in CD4+ than in CD8+ T cells.

Only in-frame clones appear in the TCRdb table, and some are missing; sequencing was by immunoSEQ multiplex PCR. The table has approximately 3,000 clones, approximately 68% seen once; the top ten hold 20% to 25%. The clonotype was recovered from an adult with an advanced solid tumor such as melanoma, head and neck, liver or kidney cancer. This material consisted of CD4+ or CD8+ T cells sorted from blood, taken in a trial of the OX40 agonist ivuxolimab.

The CDR3 DNA reads TGTGCCAGCAGCACTGAGCGGGGGGGCAGGGATACGCAGTATTTT. Translating gives CASSTERGGRDTQYF. V gene TRBV7-8 combines with J gene TRBJ2-3, with TRBD2 identical over 10 bases. The CDR3 consists of 15 residues. V was clipped by 5 bases and J by 6 bases; unmatched bases: 8. CDR1 is SGHVS and CDR2 is FQNEAQ in the germline V gene.